This TCR beta chain was retrieved from a study of T-cell memory formation after mild COVID-19. Points from the study as a whole: Cross-reactive memory appears to have joined, as suggested by some responding clones showing up in pre-infection memory.

CDR1 and CDR2 (germline): GTSNPN, SVGIG (reference sequence). Trimming shortened V by 4 bases and J by 6 bases, and 18 bases separated the two germline ends. This CDR3 contains 15 residues. This clonotype was seen a few times. The antigen is not known. 5'RACE, which relied on constant-segment primers, yielded TCR alpha and TCR beta cDNA libraries carrying sample barcodes and UMIs. Via MiXCR, TCRdb re-called the 5' RACE reads, giving one row per CDR3 protein. Of roughly 380,000 distinct CDR3 sequences listed, around 30% are singletons. This rearrangement joins TRBV30 to TRBJ2-2; the D gene is possibly TRBD2 (7 bases). The origin of this receptor is an adult woman who had mild COVID-19 (a few samples of this study predate the infection). Cell type and time point are not known. Sequencing input: PBMCs or a T cell subset sorted from them (not recorded which). CDR3 amino acids: CAWNGGGATSGELFF. The CDR3 DNA follows: TGTGCCTGGAACGGTGGGGGGGCTACCTCCGGGGAGCTGTTTTTT.